The clone carrying this TCR beta chain was seen a single time. The target antigen is unknown. This sample is part of a study of CD8+CD57+ T cells in acquired aplastic anemia. Across the whole study: Mean DNA quantity obtained from sorted CD4+ and CD8+ cells was about 3.2 ug.

The CDR3 covers 15 residues. CDR1 and CDR2 from the germline V gene are WNHNN and SYGVQD (reference sequence). Trimming cost V 4 bases and J 2 bases; bases outside gene matches: 7. Profiles of TCR beta VDJ and CDR3 were generated from a genomic DNA template. TCRdb recomputed calls from the reads with MiXCR, one row per CDR3 protein. The sample lists a few hundred thousand distinct CDR3 sequences; approximately 57% were seen once. General study findings and limits: The same twenty-nine CD8+ CDR3 sequences occurred in patients and in controls. For CD8+ Simpson's diversity, patients and controls showed no significant difference.

The material sequenced was sorted CD4+, CD8+, or CD8+CD57+ T cells (not recorded which) from PBMCs. This rearrangement joins TRBV10-1 to TRBJ2-7; 8 bases line up with TRBD1. The origin of this receptor is a human donor with severe aplastic anemia or a healthy control (not recorded which). The DNA of the CDR3 is TGCGCCAGCAGTGGAGGACAGGGCCCTACCTACGAGCAGTACTTC. Protein: CASSGGQGPTYEQYF.